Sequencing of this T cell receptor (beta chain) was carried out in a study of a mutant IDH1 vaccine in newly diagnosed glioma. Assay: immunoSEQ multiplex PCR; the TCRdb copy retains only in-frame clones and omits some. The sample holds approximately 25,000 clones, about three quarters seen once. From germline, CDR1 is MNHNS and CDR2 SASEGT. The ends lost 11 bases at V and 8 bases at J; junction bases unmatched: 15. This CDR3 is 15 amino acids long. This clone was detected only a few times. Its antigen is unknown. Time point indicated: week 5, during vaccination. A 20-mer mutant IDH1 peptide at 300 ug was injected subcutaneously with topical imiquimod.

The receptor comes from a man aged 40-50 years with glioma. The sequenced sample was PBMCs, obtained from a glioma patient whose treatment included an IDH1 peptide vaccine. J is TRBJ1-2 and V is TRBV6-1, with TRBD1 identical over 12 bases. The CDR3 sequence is CALARDRGPEGGYTF. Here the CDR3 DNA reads TGTGCCCTGGCCCGGGACAGGGGGCCGGAGGGAGGCTACACCTTC.